This T cell receptor (beta chain) was obtained from a study of shared clonotypes between healthy human individuals. Broader study findings: Sampling involved blood alone; tissue repertoires likely differ.

This clone occurred a few times. The antigen remains unidentified. The table came from immunoSEQ multiplex PCR; TCRdb's copy has only in-frame clones and leaves some out. The sample records roughly 2,000,000 clones, around 93% being singletons. Naive-designated CD8 cells lacked CD45RO, were positively enriched for CCR7, and omitted terminally differentiated effector memory CD45RA+ cells. This receptor was taken from a man aged 18 to 30 in good health. Some clones in this sample may be carry-over from other donors' samples. Sequencing was carried out using naive CD8+ T cells from PBMCs.

CDR3: CASSQDFPGTEAFF. The DNA of the CDR3 is TGCGCCAGCAGCCAAGATTTCCCCGGCACTGAAGCTTTCTTT. The rearrangement links TRBV4-1 to TRBJ1-1; unclear D gene. The CDR3 spans 14 residues. Trimming left V 0 bases short and J 4 bases short, with 9 bases between. CDR1 is MGHRA and CDR2 is YSYEKL in the germline V gene.